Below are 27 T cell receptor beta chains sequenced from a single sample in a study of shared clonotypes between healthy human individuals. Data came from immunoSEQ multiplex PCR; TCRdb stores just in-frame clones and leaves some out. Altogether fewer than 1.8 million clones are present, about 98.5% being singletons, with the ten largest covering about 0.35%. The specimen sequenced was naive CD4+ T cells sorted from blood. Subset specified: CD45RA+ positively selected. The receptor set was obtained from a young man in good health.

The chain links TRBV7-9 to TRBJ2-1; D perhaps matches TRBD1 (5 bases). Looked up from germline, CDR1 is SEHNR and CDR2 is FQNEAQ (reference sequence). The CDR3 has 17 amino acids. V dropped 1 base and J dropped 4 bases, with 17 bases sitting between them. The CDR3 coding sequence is TGTGCCAGCAGCTTAGAGCGTCTAGGAAAGGGGTACAATGAGCAGTTCTTC. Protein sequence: CASSLERLGKGYNEQFF.

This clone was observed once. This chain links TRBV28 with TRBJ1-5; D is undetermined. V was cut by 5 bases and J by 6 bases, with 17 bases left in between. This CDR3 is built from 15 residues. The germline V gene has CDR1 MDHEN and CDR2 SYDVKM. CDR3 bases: TGTGCCAGCAGTCCGCCCAGGAAGGCCATTCAGCCCCAGCATTTT. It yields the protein CASSPPRKAIQPQHF.

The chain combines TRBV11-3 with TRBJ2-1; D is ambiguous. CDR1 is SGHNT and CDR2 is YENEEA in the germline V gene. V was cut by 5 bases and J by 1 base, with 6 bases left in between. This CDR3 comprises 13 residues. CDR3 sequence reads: CASSPSSYNEQFF. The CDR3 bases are TGTGCCAGCAGCCCTTCGTCCTACAATGAGCAGTTCTTC.

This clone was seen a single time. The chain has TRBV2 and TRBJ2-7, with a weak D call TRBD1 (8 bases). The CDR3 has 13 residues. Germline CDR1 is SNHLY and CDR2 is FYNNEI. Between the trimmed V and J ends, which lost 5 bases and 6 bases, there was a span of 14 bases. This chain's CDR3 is CASSPDREGEQYF. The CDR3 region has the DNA TGTGCCAGCAGTCCGGACAGGGAGGGCGAGCAGTACTTC. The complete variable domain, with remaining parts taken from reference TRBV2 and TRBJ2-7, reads EPEVTQTPSHQVTQMGQEVILRCVPISNHLYFYWYRQILGQKVEFLVSFYNNEISEKSEIFDDQFSVERPDGSNFTLKIRSTKLEDSAMYFCASSPDREGEQYFGPGTRLTVT.

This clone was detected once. CDR3 DNA: TGTGCCAGCAGCTTAGCTCCTAGCGGCGCCAGCTCCTACAATGAGCAGTTCTTC. It encodes CASSLAPSGASSYNEQFF. The rearrangement uses TRBV11-2 and TRBJ2-1; TRBD2 aligns across 7 bases. Germline CDR1 SGHAT, CDR2 FQNNGV. V lost 1 base, J lost 0 bases, and 9 bases stayed unmatched. The CDR3 contains 18 residues.

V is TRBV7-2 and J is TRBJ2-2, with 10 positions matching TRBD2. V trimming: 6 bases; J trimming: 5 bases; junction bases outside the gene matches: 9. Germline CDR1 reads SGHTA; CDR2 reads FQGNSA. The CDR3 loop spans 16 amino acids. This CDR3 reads CASSSGLARKTGELFF. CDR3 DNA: TGTGCCAGCAGTTCGGGACTAGCGAGAAAAACCGGGGAGCTGTTTTTT.

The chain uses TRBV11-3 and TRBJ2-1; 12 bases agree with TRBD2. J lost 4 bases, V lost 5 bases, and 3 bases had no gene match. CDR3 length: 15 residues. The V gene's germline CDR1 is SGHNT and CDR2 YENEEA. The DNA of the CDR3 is TGTGCCAGCAGCAAAGGGACTAGCGGGTACAATGAGCAGTTCTTC. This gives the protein CASSKGTSGYNEQFF.

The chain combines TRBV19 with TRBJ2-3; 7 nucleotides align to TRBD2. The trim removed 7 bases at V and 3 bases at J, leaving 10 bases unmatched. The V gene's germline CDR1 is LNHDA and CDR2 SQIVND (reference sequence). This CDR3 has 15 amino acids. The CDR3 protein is CASTLGPSGTDTQYF. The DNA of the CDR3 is TGTGCCAGTACCTTAGGGCCTAGCGGAACAGATACGCAGTATTTT.

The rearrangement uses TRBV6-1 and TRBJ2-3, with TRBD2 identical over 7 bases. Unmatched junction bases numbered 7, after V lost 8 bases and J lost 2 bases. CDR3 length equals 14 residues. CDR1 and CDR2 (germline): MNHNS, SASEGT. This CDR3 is CASRLLAVTDTQYF. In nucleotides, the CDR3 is TGTGCCAGCCGGTTGCTAGCGGTCACAGATACGCAGTATTTT.

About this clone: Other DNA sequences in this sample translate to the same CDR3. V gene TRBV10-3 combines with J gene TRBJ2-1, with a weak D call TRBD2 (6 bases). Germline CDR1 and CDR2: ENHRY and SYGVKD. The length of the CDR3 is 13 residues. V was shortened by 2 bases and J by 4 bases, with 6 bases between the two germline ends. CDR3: CAISEGTYNEQFF. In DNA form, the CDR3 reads TGTGCCATCAGTGAGGGGACTTACAATGAGCAGTTCTTC.

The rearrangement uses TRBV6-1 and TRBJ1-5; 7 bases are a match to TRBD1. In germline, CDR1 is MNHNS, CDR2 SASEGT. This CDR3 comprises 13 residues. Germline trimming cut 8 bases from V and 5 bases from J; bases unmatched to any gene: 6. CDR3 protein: CASSGQTDQPQHF. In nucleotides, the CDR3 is TGTGCCAGCTCGGGACAGACAGATCAGCCCCAGCATTTT.

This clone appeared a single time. The CDR3 loop is CASSQDGGAAANTGELFF. CDR3 DNA sequence: TGCGCCAGCAGCCAAGATGGAGGAGCGGCCGCGAACACCGGGGAGCTGTTTTTT. V is TRBV4-1 and J is TRBJ2-2, with D possibly TRBD2 on 5 matching bases. Trimming pared 0 bases from V and 0 bases from J, leaving 14 bases between. This CDR3 comprises 18 residues. Germline values: CDR1 MGHRA, CDR2 YSYEKL.

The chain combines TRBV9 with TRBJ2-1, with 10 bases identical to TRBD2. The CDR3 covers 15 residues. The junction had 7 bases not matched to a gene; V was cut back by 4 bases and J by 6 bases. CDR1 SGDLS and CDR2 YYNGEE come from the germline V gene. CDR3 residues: CASSPRAGGPNEQFF. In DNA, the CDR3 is TGTGCCAGCAGCCCCAGAGCGGGAGGGCCCAATGAGCAGTTCTTC.

The CDR3 region is CASSVTSADNEQFF. CDR3 nucleotide sequence: TGTGCCAGCAGCGTGACTAGCGCTGACAATGAGCAGTTCTTC. The J gene is TRBJ2-1, the V gene TRBV9; 8 nucleotides align to TRBD2. The CDR3 contains 14 residues. Germline CDR1 is SGDLS and CDR2 is YYNGEE. J lost 5 bases, V lost 2 bases, and 3 bases had no gene match. Filled out from reference TRBV9 and TRBJ2-1, the complete variable domain reads DSGVTQTPKHLITATGQRVTLRCSPRSGDLSVYWYQQSLDQGLQFLIQYYNGEERAKGNILERFSAQQFPDLHSELNLSSLELGDSALYFCASSVTSADNEQFFGPGTRLTVL.

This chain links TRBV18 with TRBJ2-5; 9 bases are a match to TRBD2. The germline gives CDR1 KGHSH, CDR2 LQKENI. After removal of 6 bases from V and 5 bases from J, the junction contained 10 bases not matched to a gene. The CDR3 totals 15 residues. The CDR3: CASSNRAGGGETQYF. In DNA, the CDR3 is TGTGCCAGCTCGAATCGAGCGGGAGGAGGGGAGACCCAGTACTTC.

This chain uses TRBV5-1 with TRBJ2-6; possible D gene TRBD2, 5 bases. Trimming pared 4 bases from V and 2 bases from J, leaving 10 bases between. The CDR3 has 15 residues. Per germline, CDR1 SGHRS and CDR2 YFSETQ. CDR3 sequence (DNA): TGCGCCAGCAGCGAGGGTAGGACTGGGGCCAACGTCCTGACTTTC. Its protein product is CASSEGRTGANVLTF.

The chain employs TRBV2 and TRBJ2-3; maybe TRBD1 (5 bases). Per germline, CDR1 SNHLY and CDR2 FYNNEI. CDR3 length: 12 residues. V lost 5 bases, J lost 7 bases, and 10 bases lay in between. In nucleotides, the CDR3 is TGTGCCAGCAGTTCGGACACCAATACGCAGTATTTT. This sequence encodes CASSSDTNTQYF.

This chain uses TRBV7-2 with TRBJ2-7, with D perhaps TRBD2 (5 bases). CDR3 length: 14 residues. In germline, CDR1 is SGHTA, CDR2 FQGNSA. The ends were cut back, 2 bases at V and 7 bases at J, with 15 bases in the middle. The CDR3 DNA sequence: TGTGCCAGCAGCTTACAGCGGCTTCCTGGAGAGCAGTACTTC. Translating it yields CASSLQRLPGEQYF.

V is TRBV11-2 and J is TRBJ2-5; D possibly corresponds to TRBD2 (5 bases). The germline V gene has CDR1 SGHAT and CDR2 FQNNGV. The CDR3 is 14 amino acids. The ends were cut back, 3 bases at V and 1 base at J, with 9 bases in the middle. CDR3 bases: TGTGCCAGCAGCTTGATGCGGGCCCAAGAGACCCAGTACTTC. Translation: CASSLMRAQETQYF.

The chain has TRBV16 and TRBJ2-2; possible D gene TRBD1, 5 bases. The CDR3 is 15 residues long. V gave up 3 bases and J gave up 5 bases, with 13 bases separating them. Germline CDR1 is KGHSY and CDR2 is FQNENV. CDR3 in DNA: TGTGCCAGCAGCCATAAGGGGATCGGGACCGGGGAGCTGTTTTTT. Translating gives CASSHKGIGTGELFF.

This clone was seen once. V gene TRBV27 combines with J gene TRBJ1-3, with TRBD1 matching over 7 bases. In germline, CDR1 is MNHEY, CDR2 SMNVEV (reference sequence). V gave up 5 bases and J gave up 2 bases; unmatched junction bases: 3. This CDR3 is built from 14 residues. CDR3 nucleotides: TGTGCCAGCAGTACCGGGACAGCTGGAAACACCATATATTTT. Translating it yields CASSTGTAGNTIYF.

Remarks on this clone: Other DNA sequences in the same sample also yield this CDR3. The CDR3 coding sequence is TGCGCCAGCAGCTTGGACAGGACTAACTATGGCTACACCTTC. It yields the protein CASSLDRTNYGYTF. The V call is TRBV5-1, the J call TRBJ1-2, with D possibly TRBD1 on 5 matching bases. From germline, CDR1 is SGHRS and CDR2 YFSETQ. The CDR3 covers 14 residues. The V and J ends lost 0 bases and 0 bases respectively, with 6 bases between them.

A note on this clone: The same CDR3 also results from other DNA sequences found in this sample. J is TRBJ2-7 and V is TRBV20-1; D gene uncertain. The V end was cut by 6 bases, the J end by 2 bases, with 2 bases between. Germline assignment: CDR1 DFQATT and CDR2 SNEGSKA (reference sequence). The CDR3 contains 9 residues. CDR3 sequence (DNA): TGCAGTGCCACCTACGAGCAGTACTTC. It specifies CSATYEQYF.

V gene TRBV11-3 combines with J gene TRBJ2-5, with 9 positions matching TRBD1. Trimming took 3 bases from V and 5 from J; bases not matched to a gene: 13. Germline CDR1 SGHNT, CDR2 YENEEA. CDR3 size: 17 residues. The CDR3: CASSFSWGQGASETQYF. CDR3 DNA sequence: TGTGCCAGCAGCTTTTCTTGGGGACAGGGAGCATCTGAGACCCAGTACTTC.

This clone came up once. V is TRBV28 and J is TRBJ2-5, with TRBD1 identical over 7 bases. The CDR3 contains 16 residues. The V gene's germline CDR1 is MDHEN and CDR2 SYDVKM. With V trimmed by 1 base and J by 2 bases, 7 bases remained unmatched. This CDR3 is CASSLLPDRSQETQYF. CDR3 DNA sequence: TGTGCCAGCAGTTTATTGCCGGACAGGTCACAAGAGACCCAGTACTTC.

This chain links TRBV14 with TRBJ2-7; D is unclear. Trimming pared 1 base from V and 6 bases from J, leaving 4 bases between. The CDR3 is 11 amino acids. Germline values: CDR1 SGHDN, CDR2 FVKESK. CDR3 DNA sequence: TGTGCCAGCAGCCAAGCGGTCGAGCAGTACTTC. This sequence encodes CASSQAVEQYF.

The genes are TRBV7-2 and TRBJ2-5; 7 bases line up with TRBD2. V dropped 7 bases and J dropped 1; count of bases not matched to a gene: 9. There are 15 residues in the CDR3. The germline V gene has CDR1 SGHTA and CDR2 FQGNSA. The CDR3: CASTLVGGSQETQYF. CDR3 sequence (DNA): TGTGCCAGCACCCTAGTGGGGGGGTCCCAAGAGACCCAGTACTTC.